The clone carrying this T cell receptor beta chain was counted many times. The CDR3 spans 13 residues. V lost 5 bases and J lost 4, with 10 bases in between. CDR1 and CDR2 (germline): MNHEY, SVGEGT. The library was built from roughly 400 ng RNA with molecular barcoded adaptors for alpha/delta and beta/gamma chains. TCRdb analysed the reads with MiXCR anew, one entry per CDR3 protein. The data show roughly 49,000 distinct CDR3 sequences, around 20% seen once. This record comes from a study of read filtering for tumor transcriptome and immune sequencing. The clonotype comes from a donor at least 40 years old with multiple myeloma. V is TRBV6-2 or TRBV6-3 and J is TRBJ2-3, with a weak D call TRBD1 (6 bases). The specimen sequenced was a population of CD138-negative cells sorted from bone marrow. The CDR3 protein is CASSRQVADTQYF. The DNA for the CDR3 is TGTGCCAGCAGTCGACAGGTTGCAGATACGCAGTATTTT.